One and the same sample provided the 30 T cell receptor beta chains below, sequenced in a study of CD8+ T cells in alopecia areata. RNA extraction was followed by reverse transcription into cDNA, which acted as the sequencing template. Method: immunoSEQ multiplex PCR; TCRdb's copy keeps in-frame clones and lacks some. The sample includes under 350,000 clones, roughly 64% of them seen just once. The treatment: oral pan-JAK inhibitor, 5-10 mg twice daily. The sequences come from CD4+ T cells sorted from blood, collected at week 24, from a patient treated with tofacitinib. These receptors came from a human donor with alopecia areata.

The gene calls are TRBV10-3 and TRBJ1-2; 8 bases fit TRBD1. The germline gives CDR1 ENHRY, CDR2 SYGVKD. This CDR3 contains 12 residues. V dropped 9 bases and J dropped 3; count of bases not matched to a gene: 3. The CDR3 reads CAIQGADYGYTF. The CDR3 DNA reads as TGTGCCATTCAGGGGGCCGACTATGGCTACACCTTC.

The rearrangement links TRBV19 to TRBJ1-1; possibly TRBD1 for D (6 bases). Germline CDR1 LNHDA, CDR2 SQIVND (reference sequence). The germline V and J ends were trimmed by 8 bases and 3 bases, with 13 bases remaining between them. The CDR3 is 13 residues long. The CDR3 protein is CASGKQGYTEAFF. In DNA form, the CDR3 reads TGTGCCAGTGGAAAACAGGGATACACTGAAGCTTTCTTT.

This clone was seen a few times. The gene calls are TRBV29-1 and TRBJ2-3; D unclear. V gave up 5 bases and J gave up 2 bases, with 17 bases separating them. CDR1 and CDR2 from the germline V gene are SQVTM and ANQGSEA. The CDR3 has 15 amino acids. CDR3 sequence: CSVKASASFTDTQYF. CDR3 in DNA: TGCAGCGTTAAGGCGTCGGCCAGCTTCACAGATACGCAGTATTTT.

This clone was counted between two and nine times. CDR3 in DNA: TGTGCCAGCAGTGAATCGGCCTCCATGGGTGGCTACACCTTC. Its translation: CASSESASMGGYTF. J is TRBJ1-2 and V is TRBV6-1; D is ambiguous. The CDR3 runs 14 residues. V gave up 2 bases and J gave up 7 bases, with 14 bases separating them. CDR1 MNHNS and CDR2 SASEGT come from the germline V gene.

The rearrangement uses TRBV2 and TRBJ2-2, with TRBD2 identical over 7 bases. With 5 bases clipped from V and 5 bases from J, the junction kept 8 bases outside the gene matches. CDR1 is SNHLY, CDR2 FYNNEI, per germline. The CDR3 spans 15 residues. In nucleotides, the CDR3 is TGTGCCAGCAGTAGAGGCGGACTAGGGACCGGGGAGCTGTTTTTT. Translation: CASSRGGLGTGELFF.

This sequence joins TRBV2 and TRBJ1-1; D not certain. V dropped 8 bases and J dropped 0 bases, with 10 bases sitting between them. The CDR3 runs to 13 residues. In germline, CDR1 is SNHLY, CDR2 FYNNEI. Here the CDR3 reads CASAADVNTEAFF. CDR3 nucleotides: TGTGCCAGCGCCGCGGACGTGAACACTGAAGCTTTCTTT.

This chain connects TRBV2 to TRBJ1-4; D unclear. V lost 3 bases, J lost 8 bases, and 13 bases lay in between. The CDR3 spans 14 residues. From germline, CDR1 is SNHLY and CDR2 FYNNEI. The CDR3 sequence: CASSEVGPDEKLFF. The CDR3 DNA sequence: TGTGCCAGCAGTGAGGTGGGCCCGGACGAAAAACTGTTTTTT.

This clone was recorded only once. CDR3 bases: TGTGCCAGCAGCGTTGGGATGGGTACCGGCTCTGGAAACACCATATATTTT. Protein: CASSVGMGTGSGNTIYF. V and J are TRBV9 and TRBJ1-3; D not certain. Looked up from germline, CDR1 is SGDLS and CDR2 is YYNGEE. The ends were cut back, 2 bases at V and 0 bases at J, with 15 bases in the middle. The CDR3 length is 17 residues.

V and J are TRBV7-2 and TRBJ1-1; 7 bases agree with TRBD1. Germline V gene sequence: CDR1 SGHTA, CDR2 FQGNSA. V trimming: 5 bases; J trimming: 4 bases; junction bases outside the gene matches: 7. The CDR3 runs 14 residues. The CDR3: CASSPVTGSTEAFF. In DNA form, the CDR3 reads TGTGCCAGCAGCCCGGTGACAGGGAGCACTGAAGCTTTCTTT.

J is TRBJ2-5 and V is TRBV29-1; D is tentatively TRBD1 or TRBD2 (6 bases each). CDR1 and CDR2 (germline): SQVTM, ANQGSEA. The CDR3 spans 15 residues. Trimming pared 5 bases from V and 2 bases from J, leaving 18 bases between. The CDR3 DNA sequence: TGCAGCGTTTCTTCAGGAGGGGGTAGACAAGAGACCCAGTACTTC. As protein: CSVSSGGGRQETQYF.

The CDR3 nucleotides are TGCGCCAGCAGCTTGGGGCGTTGGGACAGGCCCTATCAGTCCTCCTACAATGAGCAGTTCTTC. It translates to CASSLGRWDRPYQSSYNEQFF. The V call is TRBV5-1, the J call TRBJ2-1; 8 bases are a match to TRBD1. V lost 0 bases to trimming and J lost 0 bases; unmatched junction nucleotides: 17. The length of the CDR3 is 21 residues. CDR1 is SGHRS, CDR2 YFSETQ, per germline.

This clone was detected only a few times. V gene TRBV6-1 combines with J gene TRBJ1-6, with no clear D. Deletions cut 0 bases from V and 9 bases from J, with 6 bases between. This CDR3 comprises 13 residues. The V gene's germline CDR1 is MNHNS and CDR2 SASEGT. CDR3 amino acids: CASSEAPSSPLHF. The DNA for the CDR3 is TGTGCCAGCAGTGAAGCTCCGAGTTCACCCCTCCACTTT.

V usage is TRBV29-1 and J usage is TRBJ1-2; D not resolved. Trimming left V 2 bases short and J 4 bases short, with 14 bases between. CDR3 length: 14 residues. Per germline, CDR1 SQVTM and CDR2 ANQGSEA. The CDR3 bases are TGCAGCGTTGAACCATCGTCTCGTGGCTATGGCTACACCTTC. Encoded protein: CSVEPSSRGYGYTF.

This clone has just a few counts. This may arise from a read error, as a much more abundant clone is one base away. Other DNA sequences in the same sample also yield this CDR3. This chain connects TRBV7-9 to TRBJ2-5; D not certain. The V and J ends lost 3 bases and 1 base respectively, with 0 bases between them. Germline CDR1 reads SEHNR; CDR2 reads FQNEAQ (reference sequence). The CDR3 has 11 residues. The CDR3 sequence is CASSFQETQYF. The CDR3 bases are TGTGCCAGCAGCTTCCAAGAGACCCAGTACTTC.

This chain joins TRBV5-6 and TRBJ2-1, with 11 bases lining up with TRBD2. Germline V lookup: CDR1 SGHDT, CDR2 YYEEEE. The CDR3 is 16 residues long. With 0 bases clipped from V and 2 bases from J, the junction kept 1 base outside the gene matches. This CDR3 reads CASSLEGLAAYNEQFF. The CDR3 DNA is TGTGCCAGCAGCTTGGAGGGACTAGCGGCCTACAATGAGCAGTTCTTC.

V is TRBV30 and J is TRBJ1-6; D gene ambiguous. Trimming pared 6 bases from V and 8 bases from J, leaving 17 bases between. Germline V gives CDR1 GTSNPN, CDR2 SVGIG (reference sequence). This CDR3 is 14 amino acids long. The DNA for the CDR3 is TGTGCCTGTCTAACCCTCAGGTGGGATTCACCCCTCCACTTT. It codes for CACLTLRWDSPLHF.

The chain has TRBV4-1 and TRBJ2-7, with TRBD1 matching over 8 bases. The CDR3 is made up of 16 amino acids. Germline V CDR1 and CDR2: MGHRA, YSYEKL. Trimming removed 2 bases from V and 5 bases from J; junction bases left unmatched: 11. The CDR3 sequence is CASSQLPGQGLHEQYF. CDR3 nucleotides: TGCGCCAGCAGCCAATTACCCGGACAGGGTCTCCACGAGCAGTACTTC.

The chain has TRBV29-1 and TRBJ1-1, with D perhaps TRBD1 (6 bases). In germline, CDR1 is SQVTM, CDR2 ANQGSEA. V lost 6 bases and J lost 5, with 13 bases in between. The CDR3 spans 12 residues. CDR3 in amino acids: CSVENQGTEAFF. In DNA, the CDR3 is TGCAGCGTAGAGAATCAGGGGACTGAAGCTTTCTTT.

In this sample, this clone turned up many times. The chain has TRBV11-2 and TRBJ1-3; D might be TRBD1 (5 bases). CDR1 SGHAT and CDR2 FQNNGV come from the germline V gene. V lost 5 bases to trimming and J lost 0 bases, with 11 bases between them. This CDR3 is built from 15 residues. The CDR3 is CASSLTGTSGNTIYF. The CDR3, as DNA: TGTGCCAGCAGCCTTACCGGGACCTCTGGAAACACCATATATTTT.

The V and J genes are TRBV30 and TRBJ2-7; TRBD1 is a possible D gene (5 bases). The germline gives CDR1 GTSNPN, CDR2 SVGIG (reference sequence). This CDR3 is 14 amino acids long. V shed 7 bases and J shed 0 bases, with 16 bases lying between them. The CDR3 nucleotides are TGTGCCTCCAGGCGCAGGGATAGCTCCTACGAGCAGTACTTC. Translated: CASRRRDSSYEQYF.

The chain uses TRBV10-2 and TRBJ2-5; TRBD2 agrees at 14 bases. This CDR3 has 15 residues. The germline gives CDR1 WSHSY, CDR2 SAAADI. V was clipped by 8 bases and J by 5 bases; unmatched bases: 7. The CDR3 DNA sequence: TGCGCCAGCGTCCCGACTAGCGGGGGGGGTGAGACCCAGTACTTC. Amino acids: CASVPTSGGGETQYF.

In DNA form, the CDR3 reads TGTGCCAGTACCGGGACAGGGTTCAACGAGCAGTACTTC. Its translation is CASTGTGFNEQYF. The J gene is TRBJ2-7, the V gene TRBV5-6; 9 nucleotides agree with TRBD1. Per germline, CDR1 SGHDT and CDR2 YYEEEE. The CDR3 extends over 13 amino acids. V dropped 8 bases and J dropped 5; count of bases not matched to a gene: 8.

This clone was detected a few times. V usage is TRBV13 and J usage is TRBJ2-4; 14 bases map to TRBD2. This CDR3 has 17 residues. CDR1 and CDR2 (germline): PRHDT, FYEKMQ (reference sequence). Trimming cost V 3 bases and J 7 bases; bases outside gene matches: 8. For the CDR3, the DNA is TGTGCCAGCAGCTTGTGGACTAGCGGGGGGCCACGGAACATTCAGTACTTC. Translating it yields CASSLWTSGGPRNIQYF. Using reference TRBV13 and TRBJ2-4 for the parts outside the CDR3, the full variable domain is AAGVIQSPRHLIKEKRETATLKCYPIPRHDTVYWYQQGPGQDPQFLISFYEKMQSDKGSIPDRFSAQQFSDYHSELNMSSLELGDSALYFCASSLWTSGGPRNIQYFGAGTRLSVL.

The chain joins TRBV28 to TRBJ1-5; D is unresolved. Germline V gene data show CDR1 as MDHEN and CDR2 as SYDVKM. The CDR3 extends over 12 amino acids. V lost 7 bases and J 14 bases, leaving 18 bases between the germline ends. The CDR3 loop is CASKFKGSLKHF. DNA for the CDR3: TGTGCCAGCAAGTTTAAGGGCAGCCTCAAGCATTTT.

The chain has TRBV30 and TRBJ2-3, with TRBD2 matching 16 bases. Germline CDR1 GTSNPN, CDR2 SVGIG (reference sequence). The CDR3 is 15 residues long. After removal of 0 bases from V and 11 bases from J, the junction contained 5 bases not matched to a gene. The CDR3 region has the DNA TGTGCCTGGAGTGTACAAGGGACTAGCGGGAGGGGGCAGTATTTT. The encoded protein is CAWSVQGTSGRGQYF.

This clone showed up just once. The chain recombines TRBV11-1 with TRBJ2-2, with D tentatively TRBD1 or TRBD2 (5 bases each). CDR1 and CDR2 (germline): SGHAT, FQDESV (reference sequence). The CDR3 covers 14 residues. Trimming left V 5 bases short and J 2 bases short, with 9 bases between. The CDR3 bases are TGTGCCAGCAGCCCGGGACCCAACACCGGGGAGCTGTTTTTT. Protein sequence: CASSPGPNTGELFF.

V and J are TRBV18 and TRBJ2-1, with 7 bases matching TRBD1. CDR1 is KGHSH and CDR2 is LQKENI in the germline V gene. The junction had 5 bases not matched to a gene; V was cut back by 4 bases and J by 8 bases. The CDR3 covers 13 residues. The CDR3 protein is CASSQRQGDEQFF. DNA of the CDR3: TGTGCCAGCTCACAACGTCAGGGGGATGAGCAGTTCTTC.

The chain employs TRBV28 and TRBJ2-1; D is unclear. Trimming cost V 5 bases and J 4 bases, with 18 bases left between them. Germline lookup yields CDR1 MDHEN and CDR2 SYDVKM. The CDR3 extends over 16 amino acids. The CDR3 DNA is TGTGCCAGCAGTCCCCTGGACCCAACGCTTTACAATGAGCAGTTCTTC. This gives the protein CASSPLDPTLYNEQFF.

J is TRBJ1-5 and V is TRBV6-5; 8 bases fit TRBD1. Germline CDR1 MNHEY, CDR2 SVGAGI. The CDR3 length is 13 residues. The junction had 4 bases not matched to a gene; V was cut back by 5 bases and J by 7 bases. CDR3 DNA: TGTGCCAGCAGTCGGACAGGGATGCAGCCCCAGCATTTT. This translates into CASSRTGMQPQHF.

The chain combines TRBV29-1 with TRBJ2-4, with D maybe TRBD1 (6 bases). Germline lookup yields CDR1 SQVTM and CDR2 ANQGSEA. With 4 bases removed from V and 0 bases from J, the gap between germline ends came to 7 bases. This CDR3 comprises 13 residues. The CDR3 is CSVGGGAKNIQYF. The CDR3 nucleotides read TGCAGCGTTGGAGGGGGAGCCAAAAACATTCAGTACTTC.